The 28 T cell receptor beta chains given below trace back to one sample, sequenced in a study of shared clonotypes between healthy human individuals. Generated by immunoSEQ multiplex PCR, the TCRdb table keeps only in-frame clones and is missing some. The profile shows about 600,000 clones, roughly 97% of them singletons. The sequenced material came from naive CD4+ T cells sorted from blood. The sample's subset: CD45RA+ positively selected. The origin of the receptors is a woman in her twenties or thirties in good health.

This chain joins TRBV9 and TRBJ2-1; 9 bases map to TRBD2. The V gene's germline CDR1 is SGDLS and CDR2 YYNGEE. V lost 3 bases and J lost 3; bases outside the gene matches: 19. The CDR3 has 20 residues. CDR3 DNA: TGTGCCAGCAGCGCTTCGGTGACTAGCGGTCGAAGGGGTGTCTACAATGAGCAGTTCTTC. Its translation: CASSASVTSGRRGVYNEQFF.

The V and J genes are TRBV10-3 and TRBJ1-2, with 8 bases lining up with TRBD1. The CDR3 spans 15 residues. The J segment lost 4 bases and the V segment lost 5 bases, leaving 9 bases of the junction unmatched. In germline, CDR1 is ENHRY, CDR2 SYGVKD. CDR3 amino acids: CAISSGTGGVYGYTF. The CDR3 DNA follows: TGTGCCATCAGTTCCGGGACAGGAGGGGTCTATGGCTACACCTTC.

The chain carries TRBV6-1 and TRBJ2-3; perhaps D is TRBD1 or TRBD2 (6 bases each). Germline V gene lookup returns CDR1 MNHNS and CDR2 SASEGT. The CDR3 spans 16 residues. V was pared by 3 bases and J by 0 bases, with 13 bases between. CDR3 protein: CASSELGGYSTDTQYF. The CDR3 nucleotides are TGTGCCAGCAGTGAGCTCGGGGGCTATAGCACAGATACGCAGTATTTT.

The rearrangement joins TRBV7-7 to TRBJ2-2; D might be TRBD1 (7 bases). This CDR3 is 15 amino acids long. Germline assignment: CDR1 SSHAT and CDR2 FNYEAQ (reference sequence). V dropped 5 bases and J dropped 2 bases, with 12 bases sitting between them. The CDR3 nucleotides are TGTGCCAGCAGCAACCAGGGGGGCAACACCGGGGAGCTGTTTTTT. Its translation: CASSNQGGNTGELFF.

The CDR3 region is CASSSQWDRSYEQYF. For the CDR3, the DNA is TGTGCCAGTAGTAGCCAGTGGGACAGGAGCTACGAGCAGTACTTC. The chain recombines TRBV19 with TRBJ2-7, with 8 bases that match TRBD1. Germline V gene sequence: CDR1 LNHDA, CDR2 SQIVND (reference sequence). J gave up 3 bases and V 4 bases, and 8 bases lay outside the gene matches. This CDR3 is 15 amino acids long.

The J gene is TRBJ2-1, the V gene TRBV5-5, with D unclear. Trimming removed 4 bases at V and 8 bases at J, with 10 bases between. CDR3 length: 12 residues. The germline CDR1 and CDR2 sequences are SGHKS and YYEKEE (reference sequence). DNA of the CDR3: TGTGCCAGCAGCCGACCCCAGGATGAGCAGTTCTTC. Protein: CASSRPQDEQFF.

This sequence joins TRBV19 and TRBJ1-5; tentatively, D is TRBD1 (6 bases). Germline V CDR1 and CDR2: LNHDA, SQIVND (reference sequence). Trimming pared 4 bases from V and 2 bases from J, leaving 30 bases between. The CDR3 is 21 amino acids. CDR3 bases: TGTGCCAGTAGTAGGTTTTCGACTCGTGGCGCAGGGGTTTTGGGCAATCAGCCCCAGCATTTT. Protein: CASSRFSTRGAGVLGNQPQHF.

The chain combines TRBV5-4 with TRBJ1-1, with D maybe TRBD1 (5 bases). CDR1 SGHNT and CDR2 YYREEE come from the germline V gene (reference sequence). This CDR3 is built from 13 residues. V dropped 4 bases and J dropped 3 bases, with 10 bases sitting between them. CDR3 nucleotide sequence: TGTGCCAGCAGCCGGGACGGATACACTGAAGCTTTCTTT. This gives the protein CASSRDGYTEAFF.

The V and J genes are TRBV28 and TRBJ1-5; possibly TRBD1 for D (6 bases). Trimming stripped 7 bases from V and 4 bases from J, with 17 bases between. The CDR3 is 15 residues long. Germline CDR1 and CDR2: MDHEN and SYDVKM. Here the CDR3 DNA reads TGTGCCAGCATCATTTCCCAGGGGAAGAATCAGCCCCAGCATTTT. This translates into CASIISQGKNQPQHF.

The chain is built from TRBV19 and TRBJ2-7, with TRBD1 matching 12 bases. Unmatched junction bases numbered 3, after V lost 1 base and J lost 5 bases. In germline, CDR1 is LNHDA, CDR2 SQIVND (reference sequence). The CDR3 runs to 15 residues. The CDR3 DNA follows: TGTGCCAGTAGTATAGGGGGACAGGGGGCCCACGAGCAGTACTTC. Residues: CASSIGGQGAHEQYF.

The chain carries TRBV20-1 and TRBJ2-7; no firm D call. The germline gives CDR1 DFQATT, CDR2 SNEGSKA (reference sequence). This CDR3 is 11 amino acids long. Trimming took off 5 bases at V and 2 bases at J, with 7 bases between the two ends. The DNA for the CDR3 is TGCAGTGCTGTCAGAACCTACGAGCAGTACTTC. Translation: CSAVRTYEQYF.

The chain couples TRBV5-1 to TRBJ2-3, with a weak D call TRBD2 (6 bases). V lost 3 bases, J lost 0 bases, and 11 bases lay in between. This CDR3 has 15 amino acids. Germline V CDR1 and CDR2: SGHRS, YFSETQ. The CDR3 here is CASSWLATSTDTQYF. The DNA for the CDR3 is TGCGCCAGCAGCTGGCTAGCGACTAGCACAGATACGCAGTATTTT.

The J gene is TRBJ2-4, the V gene TRBV10-2; 8 nucleotides match TRBD1. This CDR3 has 14 amino acids. Germline CDR1 and CDR2: WSHSY and SAAADI. With V trimmed by 5 bases and J by 8 bases, 8 bases remained unmatched. The CDR3: CASSTTGELDIQYF. DNA for the CDR3: TGCGCCAGCAGTACGACAGGGGAGTTGGACATTCAGTACTTC.

The J gene is TRBJ2-7, the V gene TRBV28; D may be TRBD1 (6 bases). Germline assignment: CDR1 MDHEN and CDR2 SYDVKM. The V end lost 4 bases, the J end lost 2 bases, and 9 bases lay between the germline ends. The CDR3 has 13 amino acids. The CDR3 loop reads CASSWTATYEQYF. CDR3 DNA: TGTGCCAGCAGTTGGACAGCAACCTACGAGCAGTACTTC.

This clone was detected only once. This specimen includes other DNA sequences encoding the same CDR3. This chain joins TRBV18 and TRBJ2-2, with D unresolved. Germline values: CDR1 KGHSH, CDR2 LQKENI. Trimming cost V 3 bases and J 4 bases, with 3 bases left between them. The CDR3 is 12 residues long. The CDR3 DNA reads as TGTGCCAGCTCACCCAGCACCGGGGAGCTGTTTTTT. This translates into CASSPSTGELFF.

The gene calls are TRBV2 and TRBJ2-5; D gene ambiguous. The CDR3 covers 12 residues. CDR1 and CDR2 from the germline V gene are SNHLY and FYNNEI. Deletions cut 2 bases from V and 4 bases from J, with 5 bases between. The CDR3 is CASSETPETQYF. The CDR3 DNA reads TGTGCCAGCAGTGAAACCCCAGAGACCCAGTACTTC.

The rearrangement uses TRBV5-1 and TRBJ1-4; D gene unclear. V dropped 0 bases and J dropped 4 bases, with 7 bases sitting between them. Germline loops: CDR1 SGHRS, CDR2 YFSETQ. The CDR3 consists of 14 residues. The CDR3 region is CASSLGNGNEKLFF. As DNA, the CDR3 is TGCGCCAGCAGCTTGGGTAACGGTAATGAAAAACTGTTTTTT.

V usage is TRBV30 and J usage is TRBJ1-5, with D uncertain. The germline gives CDR1 GTSNPN, CDR2 SVGIG (reference sequence). V lost 2 bases and J 5 bases, leaving 10 bases between the germline ends. The CDR3 is 13 amino acids. In nucleotides, the CDR3 is TGTGCCTGGAGTTTTGGCGGGGATCAGCCCCAGCATTTT. It encodes CAWSFGGDQPQHF.

In this sample, this clone turned up once. The rearrangement joins TRBV7-2 to TRBJ1-4; D is ambiguous. Germline V gives CDR1 SGHTA, CDR2 FQGNSA. There are 14 residues in the CDR3. V dropped 6 bases and J dropped 7 bases, with 15 bases sitting between them. The CDR3 reads CASRRRAGSEKLFF. The DNA of the CDR3 is TGTGCCAGCAGACGAAGGGCGGGAAGTGAAAAACTGTTTTTT.

V usage is TRBV4-1 and J usage is TRBJ2-2; TRBD2 is a possible D gene (7 bases). The V gene's germline CDR1 is MGHRA and CDR2 YSYEKL. CDR3 size: 14 residues. Trimming cost V 1 base and J 7 bases, with 10 bases left between them. The CDR3 DNA reads as TGCGCCAGCAGCCAAGTAGGGGGGGACGGGGAGCTGTTTTTT. It yields the protein CASSQVGGDGELFF.

The CDR3 DNA follows: TGCGCCAGCGCCGTATCTAGCGGGAGAGGCGGAACCGGGGAGCTGTTTTTT. It codes for CASAVSSGRGGTGELFF. The chain uses TRBV10-2 and TRBJ2-2; the match to TRBD2 covers 10 bases. The V gene end was trimmed by 8 bases and the J gene end by 5 bases; junction bases not matched to a gene: 14. CDR1 and CDR2 from the germline V gene are WSHSY and SAAADI. CDR3 length: 17 amino acids.

The chain carries TRBV4-2 and TRBJ2-6; no firm D call. The V and J ends lost 6 bases and 0 bases respectively, with 15 bases between them. The CDR3 is made up of 17 amino acids. Germline CDR1 LGHNA, CDR2 YNFKEQ. CDR3 in amino acids: CASSSLGSNSGANVLTF. The CDR3 DNA sequence: TGTGCCAGCAGTTCCCTTGGAAGCAACTCTGGGGCCAACGTCCTGACTTTC.

The chain joins TRBV11-2 to TRBJ2-6, with 14 nucleotides matching TRBD2. V shed 5 bases, J shed 2 bases, and the junction held 5 bases outside the gene matches. The CDR3 is 18 residues long. Germline CDR1 and CDR2: SGHAT and FQNNGV. The CDR3 loop is CASSQGLAGAAGANVLTF. Here the CDR3 DNA reads TGTGCCAGCAGCCAGGGACTAGCGGGAGCTGCTGGGGCCAACGTCCTGACTTTC.

The chain carries TRBV28 and TRBJ2-1, with 14 bases matching TRBD2. V lost 5 bases, J lost 6 bases, and 9 bases stayed unmatched. The CDR3 contains 17 residues. The germline gives CDR1 MDHEN, CDR2 SYDVKM. The CDR3: CASSRWGLAGVFNEQFF. DNA for the CDR3: TGTGCCAGCAGTCGCTGGGGACTAGCGGGAGTTTTCAATGAGCAGTTCTTC.

The rearrangement joins TRBV5-6 to TRBJ2-1; 7 bases are shared with TRBD2. The V and J ends lost 4 bases and 3 bases, in that order; junction bases with no gene match: 7. Germline-derived CDR1 and CDR2 are SGHDT and YYEEEE. The CDR3 spans 15 residues. DNA for the CDR3: TGTGCCAGCAGCCCCCCGAGCGGGAACTACAATGAGCAGTTCTTC. Translated, it gives CASSPPSGNYNEQFF. Together with reference TRBV5-6 and TRBJ2-1, the CDR3 gives the full variable domain: DAGVTQSPTHLIKTRGQQVTLRCSPKSGHDTVSWYQQALGQGPQFIFQYYEEEERQRGNFPDRFSGHQFPNYSSELNVNALLLGDSALYLCASSPPSGNYNEQFFGPGTRLTVL.

V usage is TRBV7-6 and J usage is TRBJ2-7; a weak D match, TRBD2 (5 bases). V lost 5 bases to trimming and J lost 2 bases, with 13 bases between them. This CDR3 contains 14 residues. CDR1 and CDR2 (germline): SGHVS, FNYEAQ. The CDR3 is CASSPRLPAYEQYF. The CDR3 coding sequence is TGTGCCAGCAGCCCCCGACTACCAGCCTACGAGCAGTACTTC.

A single count supports this clone. The V and J genes are TRBV29-1 and TRBJ2-1; the D call may be TRBD1 or TRBD2 (5 bases each). Germline V CDR1 and CDR2: SQVTM, ANQGSEA. Trimming pared 4 bases from V and 9 bases from J, leaving 22 bases between. This CDR3 has 15 residues. The DNA of the CDR3 is TGCAGCGTTGGAAGGGCCGGGGCCTCCGCGGGTGAGCAGTTCTTC. This encodes CSVGRAGASAGEQFF.

The chain carries TRBV10-3 and TRBJ1-4; D remains ambiguous. This CDR3 spans 14 amino acids. V lost 4 bases and J 6 bases, leaving 12 bases between the germline ends. Per germline, CDR1 ENHRY and CDR2 SYGVKD. The CDR3 DNA is TGTGCCATCAGTGGAATTGGGAGAGATGAAAAACTGTTTTTT. It codes for CAISGIGRDEKLFF.